Listed below are T cell receptor beta chains from one sample, sequenced in a study of OX40 agonist ivuxolimab in advanced cancers. Sequencing was performed with immunoSEQ multiplex PCR; in TCRdb, only in-frame clones are kept and a portion is missing. The table records 68,000 or so clones, roughly 80% of them present only once. The specimen comprised CD4+ or CD8+ T cells sorted from blood, sampled in a trial of the OX40 agonist ivuxolimab. These receptors originate from an adult with an advanced solid tumor such as melanoma, head and neck, liver or kidney cancer. Each CDR3 is given with its conserved first and last residue. D genes are given only for firm matches. Expanded clones are given a class, and other clones once, few, many or no size at all.

d_call,v_call,j_call,clone_size,cdr3_nt,cdr3_aa
.,TRBV6-1,TRBJ2-5,few,TGTGCCAGCGCCTCCGGGGTTCGAGAGACCCAGTACTTC,CASASGVRETQYF
TRBD1,TRBV5-1,TRBJ1-5,.,TGCGCCAGCAGCTTGGCCTCGGGACAGATTTATAGCAATCAGCCCCAGCATTTT,CASSLASGQIYSNQPQHF
TRBD1,TRBV4-2,TRBJ1-4,.,TGTGCCAGCAGCCCACTGACAGGGGAGAGTGAAAAACTGTTTTTT,CASSPLTGESEKLFF
.,TRBV7-9,TRBJ2-5,.,TGTGCCAGCAGCTTAGACAGGACCCAAGAGACCCAGTACTTC,CASSLDRTQETQYF
.,TRBV27,TRBJ2-2,.,TGTGCCAGCCGCCCACGGGCGGTGTCCGGGGAGCTGTTTTTT,CASRPRAVSGELFF
.,TRBV7-9,TRBJ2-7,.,TGTGCCAGCAGCTATAGCTCCTACGAGCAGTACTTC,CASSYSSYEQYF
.,TRBV6-6,TRBJ1-6,few,TGTGCCAGCAGTTACACGGGCCTCGACTCACCCCTCCACTTT,CASSYTGLDSPLHF
.,TRBV6-4,TRBJ2-1,.,TGTGCCAGCAGTGACACGGACAGCTCCTACAATGAGCAGTTCTTC,CASSDTDSSYNEQFF
TRBD2,TRBV10-3,TRBJ2-2,.,TGTGCCATCAATGGACTAGCGGGAGTGCCCACCGGGGAGCTGTTTTTT,CAINGLAGVPTGELFF
.,TRBV28,TRBJ1-5,once,TGTGCCAGCAGTTTAGATCAGCCCCAGCATTTT,CASSLDQPQHF
.,TRBV2,TRBJ2-7,few,TGTGCCAGCAGGGGGCCTTTTCCCCCCGAGCAGTACTTC,CASRGPFPPEQYF
.,TRBV2,TRBJ1-5,.,TGTGCCAGCAGTGAAATGGCAGGCAATCAGCCCCAGCATTTT,CASSEMAGNQPQHF
TRBD2,TRBV4-2,TRBJ2-7,.,TGTGCCAGCAGCCAAGGTCCGGGAGGGAACTACGAGCAGTACTTC,CASSQGPGGNYEQYF
.,TRBV10-3,TRBJ1-6,few,TGTGCCATCAGTGTTTCGGACGGAAGACCCATAGAGAATTCACCCCTCCACTTT,CAISVSDGRPIENSPLHF
.,TRBV1,TRBJ2-1,.,TGCACCAGCAGCCAAGATCTAGTGACCCACTTCCATGAGCAGTTCTTC,CTSSQDLVTHFHEQFF
TRBD1,TRBV2,TRBJ1-5,.,TGTGCCAGCAGTGAAGCGGGGACAGGGGTCAATCAGCCCCAGCATTTT,CASSEAGTGVNQPQHF
.,TRBV7-9,TRBJ2-5,once,TGTGCCAGCAGCTTAGCCCGTGACGGAGCAGTATACCAAGAGACCCAGTACTTC,CASSLARDGAVYQETQYF
.,TRBV10-3,TRBJ1-5,.,TGTGCCATCACGAGACAGCATAGCAATCAGCCCCAGCATTTT,CAITRQHSNQPQHF
.,TRBV7-8,TRBJ2-5,.,TGTGCCAGCACCCCCCTGCGTGTCGAGACCCAGTACTTC,CASTPLRVETQYF
.,TRBV7-2,TRBJ2-7,.,TGTGCCAGCAGCCCCACACACGGGTCCTACGAGCAGTACTTC,CASSPTHGSYEQYF
.,TRBV30,TRBJ2-7,once,TGTGCCTGGAATCCCCCATCCCGACTGGGCGAGCAGTACTTC,CAWNPPSRLGEQYF
TRBD2,TRBV2,TRBJ2-5,.,TGTGCCAGCAGTCCGGGACTAGCCCACCAAGAGACCCAGTACTTC,CASSPGLAHQETQYF
.,TRBV28,TRBJ2-1,.,TGTGCCAGCAGTTTTTGGTCCTCAAGGGGGGGAGATCAGTTCTTC,CASSFWSSRGGDQFF
TRBD1,TRBV30,TRBJ2-3,.,TGTGCCTGGAGTGCGGGACAGGGATCCGGTACGCAGTATTTT,CAWSAGQGSGTQYF
.,TRBV5-1,TRBJ2-3,.,TGCGCCAGCAGCTTGGACCGGGCAGACCAAGGGACGCAGTATTTT,CASSLDRADQGTQYF
.,TRBV1,TRBJ2-7,.,TGCACCAGCAGCCATACGGGACAGAGCTCCTACGAGCAGTACTTC,CTSSHTGQSSYEQYF